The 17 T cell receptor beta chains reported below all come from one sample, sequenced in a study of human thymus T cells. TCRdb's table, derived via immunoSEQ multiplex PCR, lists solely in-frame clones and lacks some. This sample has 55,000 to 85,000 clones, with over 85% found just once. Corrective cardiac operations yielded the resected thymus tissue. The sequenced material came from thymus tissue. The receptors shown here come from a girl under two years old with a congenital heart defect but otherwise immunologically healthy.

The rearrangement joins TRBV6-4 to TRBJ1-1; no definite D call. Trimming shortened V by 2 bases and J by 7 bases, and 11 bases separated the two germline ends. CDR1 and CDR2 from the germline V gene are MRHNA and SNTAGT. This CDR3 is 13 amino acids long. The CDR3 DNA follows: TGTGCCAGCAGTGACCTTCCTATGGGTGAAGCTTTCTTT. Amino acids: CASSDLPMGEAFF.

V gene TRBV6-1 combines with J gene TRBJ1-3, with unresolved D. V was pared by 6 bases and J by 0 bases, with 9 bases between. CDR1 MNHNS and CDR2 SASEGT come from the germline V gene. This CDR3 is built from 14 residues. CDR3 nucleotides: TGTGCCAGCAGACGTCCTGACTCTGGAAACACCATATATTTT. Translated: CASRRPDSGNTIYF.

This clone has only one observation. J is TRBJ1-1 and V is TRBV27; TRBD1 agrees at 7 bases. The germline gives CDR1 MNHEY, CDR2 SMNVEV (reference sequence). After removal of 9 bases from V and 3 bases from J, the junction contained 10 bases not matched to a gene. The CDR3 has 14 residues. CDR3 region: CASTGAGGDTEAFF. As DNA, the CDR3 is TGTGCCAGTACAGGGGCGGGGGGGGACACTGAAGCTTTCTTT.

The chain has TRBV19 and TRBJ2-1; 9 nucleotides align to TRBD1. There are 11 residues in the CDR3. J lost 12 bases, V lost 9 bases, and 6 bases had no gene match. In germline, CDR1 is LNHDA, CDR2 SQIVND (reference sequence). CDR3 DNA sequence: TGTGCCAGCCGGGACAGGGAGGGGCAGTTCTTC. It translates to CASRDREGQFF.

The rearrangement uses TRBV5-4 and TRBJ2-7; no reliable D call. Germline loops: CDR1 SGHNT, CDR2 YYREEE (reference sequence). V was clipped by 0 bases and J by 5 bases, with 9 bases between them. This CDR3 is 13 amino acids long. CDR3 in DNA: TGTGCCAGCAGCTTGGCGTCGAGCCACGAGCAGTACTTC. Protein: CASSLASSHEQYF.

The CDR3 sequence is CASSPRGKGNTIYF. The CDR3, as DNA: TGTGCCAGCAGCCCCAGGGGGAAAGGGAACACCATATATTTT. The chain carries TRBV9 and TRBJ1-3, with TRBD1 identical over 7 bases. The V and J ends lost 4 bases and 7 bases, in that order; junction bases with no gene match: 8. Germline V CDR1 and CDR2: SGDLS, YYNGEE. The CDR3 is 14 amino acids.

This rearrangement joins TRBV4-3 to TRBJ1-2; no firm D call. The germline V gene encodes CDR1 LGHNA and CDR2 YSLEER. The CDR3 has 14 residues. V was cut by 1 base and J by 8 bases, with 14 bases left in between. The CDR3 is CASSQGKVFGGYTF. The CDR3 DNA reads TGCGCCAGCAGCCAAGGCAAGGTCTTCGGAGGCTACACCTTC.

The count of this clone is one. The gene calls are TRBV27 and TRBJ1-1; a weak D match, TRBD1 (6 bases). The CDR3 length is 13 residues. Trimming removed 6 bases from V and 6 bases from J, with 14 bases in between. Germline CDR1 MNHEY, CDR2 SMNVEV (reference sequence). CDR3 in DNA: TGTGCCAGCAGCCTAGAGGGGGGGCCTGAAGCTTTCTTT. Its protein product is CASSLEGGPEAFF.

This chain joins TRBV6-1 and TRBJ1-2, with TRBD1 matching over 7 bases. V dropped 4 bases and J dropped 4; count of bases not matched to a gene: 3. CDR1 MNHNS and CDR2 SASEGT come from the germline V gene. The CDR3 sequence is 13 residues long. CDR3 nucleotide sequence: TGTGCCAGCAGTGCGGACAGGAGCTATGGCTACACCTTC. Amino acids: CASSADRSYGYTF.

The CDR3 coding sequence is TGTGCCACCAGCCGGAGCCTTGGAAGCCTCTCCTACGAGCAGTACTTC. This gives the protein CATSRSLGSLSYEQYF. V and J are TRBV15 and TRBJ2-7; D is ambiguous. Looked up from germline, CDR1 is LNHNV and CDR2 is YYDKDF (reference sequence). The V gene lost 5 bases and the J gene lost 0 bases, with 17 bases spanning the gap. CDR3 length: 16 amino acids.

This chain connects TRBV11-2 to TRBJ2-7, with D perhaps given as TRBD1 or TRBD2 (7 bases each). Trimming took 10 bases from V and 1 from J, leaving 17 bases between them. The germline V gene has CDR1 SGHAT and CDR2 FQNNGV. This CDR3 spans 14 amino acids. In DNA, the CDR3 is TGTGCCACCCTACGGGGGGACAGATCCTACGAGCAGTACTTC. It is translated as CATLRGDRSYEQYF.

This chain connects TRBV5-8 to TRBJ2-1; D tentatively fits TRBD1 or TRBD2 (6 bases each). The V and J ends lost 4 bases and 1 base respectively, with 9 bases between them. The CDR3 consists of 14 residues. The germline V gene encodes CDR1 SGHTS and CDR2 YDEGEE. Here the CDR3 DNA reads TGTGCCAGCAGCGGGGGGCGTTCCTACAATGAGCAGTTCTTC. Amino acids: CASSGGRSYNEQFF.

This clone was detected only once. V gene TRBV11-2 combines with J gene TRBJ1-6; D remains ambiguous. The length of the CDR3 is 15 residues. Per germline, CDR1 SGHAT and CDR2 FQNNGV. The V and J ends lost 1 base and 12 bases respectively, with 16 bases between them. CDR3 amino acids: CASSLAPIKNGPLHF. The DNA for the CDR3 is TGTGCCAGCAGCTTAGCCCCCATTAAGAATGGACCCCTCCACTTT.

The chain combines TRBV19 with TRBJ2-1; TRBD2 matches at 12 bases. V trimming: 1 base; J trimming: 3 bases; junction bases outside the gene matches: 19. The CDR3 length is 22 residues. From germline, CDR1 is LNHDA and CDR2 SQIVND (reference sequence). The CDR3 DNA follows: TGTGCCAGTAGTATAGGTATCCGCGGAACTAGCGGGAGGCCGCGGGTCTACAATGAGCAGTTCTTC. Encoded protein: CASSIGIRGTSGRPRVYNEQFF. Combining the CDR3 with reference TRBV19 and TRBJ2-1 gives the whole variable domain DGGITQSPKYLFRKEGQNVTLSCEQNLNHDAMYWYRQDPGQGLRLIYYSQIVNDFQKGDIAEGYSVSREKKESFPLTVTSAQKNPTAFYLCASSIGIRGTSGRPRVYNEQFFGPGTRLTVL.

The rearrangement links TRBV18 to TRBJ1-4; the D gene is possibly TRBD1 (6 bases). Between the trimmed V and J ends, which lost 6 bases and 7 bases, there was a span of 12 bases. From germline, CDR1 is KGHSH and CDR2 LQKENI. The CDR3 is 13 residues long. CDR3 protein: CASSLPGAEKLFF. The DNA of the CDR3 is TGTGCCAGCTCTCTTCCAGGGGCTGAAAAACTGTTTTTT.

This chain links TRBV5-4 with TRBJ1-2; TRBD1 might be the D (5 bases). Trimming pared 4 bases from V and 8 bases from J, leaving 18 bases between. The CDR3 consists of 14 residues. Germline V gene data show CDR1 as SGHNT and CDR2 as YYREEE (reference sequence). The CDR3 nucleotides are TGTGCCAGCAGCGAAGGGCAGGGTCAGCCAGGCTACACCTTC. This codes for CASSEGQGQPGYTF.

In DNA, the CDR3 is TGTGCCAGCAGCCAGGAATGGACTAGCGGACAACTCCACGAGCAGTACTTC. Amino acids: CASSQEWTSGQLHEQYF. The chain links TRBV4-2 to TRBJ2-7, with 10 bases aligning to TRBD2. The CDR3 has 17 amino acids. J gave up 5 bases and V 3 bases, and 13 bases lay outside the gene matches. Germline loops: CDR1 LGHNA, CDR2 YNFKEQ.